The entry below gives a single TCR beta chain sequence along with its context. The antigen it recognizes is unknown. Sequenced using an Illumina HiSeq 2000. TCR beta cDNA libraries were made by 5'RACE template switching that added a universal primer site and unique molecular identifiers. cDNA synthesis was primed from the TCR beta constant segment and was followed by two successive PCR amplification steps. Processing in the source paper ran as follows. MIGEC was used to demultiplex reads and group reads by UMI, and MiTCR was used to assemble and quantify clonotypes. Only TCR cDNA sequences supported by at least two reads were kept to exclude erroneous sequences. The tcR package was used for downstream repertoire analysis, and clonotypes were matched between fractions using CDR3 nucleotide sequence together with V segment. VDJmatch was used to annotate antigen specificity against VDJdb, with one amino acid substitution allowed in CDR3. The reads were reprocessed in TCRdb, with one entry per CDR3 protein sequence and no accompanying DNA. Clone size and V and J calls follow TCRdb, not the original study. In this sample's table one finds approximately 440,000 distinct CDR3 sequences. More than 1.4% of the sample belongs to the ten largest clones.

Sequences LGHNT (CDR1) and FRNRAP (CDR2) are obtained from the germline V gene. The CDR3 starts with the cysteine, ends with the phenylalanine, and has 11 residues. Nucleotide data are not available. The entry originates in a study of T cells expressing NK-cell markers (dated by TCRdb to about 2020). Turning to the overall study: TCR beta-chain repertoires were profiled in sorted CD3+CD56+NKG2C+, CD3+CD56+NKG2C- and CD3+CD56-NKG2C+ T-cell subsets from several donors. Among the eight sequenced donors, only one was HCMV-seronegative, while the other seven were HCMV-seropositive. Randomly selected healthy volunteers, three men and five women, were used as the eight sequenced donors. The libraries were sequenced on Illumina HiSeq 2000/2500, MiSeq or NextSeq, producing 2 x 150 bp reads.

Points the paper makes about the study in general: In about six donors, the dominant CD3+CD56+NKG2C+ clonotypes were found to rank among the top 10 CD8+ clonotypes and to make up about 1.0-7.5% of CD8+ T cells. Those dominant clonotypes were again the most abundant among CD3+CD56-NKG2C+ cells in a handful of donors, at roughly 25-60.1%. Whether the expanded NKG2C-expressing T cell clones were specific for HCMV antigens was left unclear.

HCMV serostatus was determined by detecting HCMV-specific IgG in serum with a commercial ELISA kit. Ficoll density gradient centrifugation was used to isolate peripheral blood mononuclear cells from blood. Sequencing was done on a sample of blood T cells: a sorted CD56 or NKG2C T cell subset, CD4+ or CD8+ T cells, or bulk PBMC T cells (not recorded which). Recombination connected TRBV12-5 to TRBJ2-7; TCRdb indicates TRBD1, and absent DNA this call remains unverified. The TCR sequence derives from a woman aged 50 to 65 in good health. Donor details come from another sample of the same person, matched by shared clones. The CDR3: CASGPRDGEYF.